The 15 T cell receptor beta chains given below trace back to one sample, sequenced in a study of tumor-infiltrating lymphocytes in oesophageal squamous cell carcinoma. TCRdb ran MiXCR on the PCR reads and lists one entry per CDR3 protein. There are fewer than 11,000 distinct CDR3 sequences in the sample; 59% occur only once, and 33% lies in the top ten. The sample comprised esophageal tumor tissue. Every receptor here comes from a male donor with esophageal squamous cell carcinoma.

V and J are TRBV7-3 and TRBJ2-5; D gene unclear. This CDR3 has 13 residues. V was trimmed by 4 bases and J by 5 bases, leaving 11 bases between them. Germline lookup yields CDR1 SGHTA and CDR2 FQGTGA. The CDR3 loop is CASSWWVGETQYF. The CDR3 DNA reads TGTGCCAGCAGCTGGTGGGTGGGGGAGACCCAGTACTTC.

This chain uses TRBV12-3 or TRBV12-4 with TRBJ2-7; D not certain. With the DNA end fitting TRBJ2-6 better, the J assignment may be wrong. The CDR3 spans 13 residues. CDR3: CASSLVGANVLTF. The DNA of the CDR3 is TGTGCCAGCAGTTTAGTTGGGGCCAACGTCCTGACTTTC.

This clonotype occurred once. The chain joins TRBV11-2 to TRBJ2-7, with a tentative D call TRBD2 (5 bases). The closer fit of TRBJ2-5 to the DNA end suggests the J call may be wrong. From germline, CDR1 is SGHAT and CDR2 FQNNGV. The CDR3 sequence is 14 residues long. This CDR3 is CASSFGVAEETQYF. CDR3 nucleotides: TGTGCCAGCAGCTTCGGGGTCGCGGAGGAGACCCAGTACTTC.

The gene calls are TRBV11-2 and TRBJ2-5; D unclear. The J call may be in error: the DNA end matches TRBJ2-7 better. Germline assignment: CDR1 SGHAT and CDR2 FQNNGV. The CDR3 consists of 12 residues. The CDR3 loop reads CASSPQAYEQYF. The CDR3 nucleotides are TGTGCCAGCAGCCCGCAGGCCTACGAGCAGTACTTC.

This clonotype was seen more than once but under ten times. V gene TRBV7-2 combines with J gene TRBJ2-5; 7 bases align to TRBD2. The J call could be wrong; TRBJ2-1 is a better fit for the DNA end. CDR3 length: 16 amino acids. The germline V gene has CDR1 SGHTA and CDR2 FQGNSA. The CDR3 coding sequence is TGTGCCAGCAGCTTACCGCGAGTGGTGGGGGGGAATGAGCAGTTCTTC. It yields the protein CASSLPRVVGGNEQFF.

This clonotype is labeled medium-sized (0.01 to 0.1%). CDR3 bases: TGCGCCAGCAGTCTACCACAGGGGCGGAAAGATACGCAGTATTTT. Translated, it gives CASSLPQGRKDTQYF. The chain links TRBV10-2 to TRBJ2-3; TRBD1 matches 7 bases. Germline V CDR1 and CDR2: WSHSY, SAAADI. V was pared by 5 bases and J by 5 bases, with 10 bases of the junction left unmatched. The CDR3 runs 15 residues.

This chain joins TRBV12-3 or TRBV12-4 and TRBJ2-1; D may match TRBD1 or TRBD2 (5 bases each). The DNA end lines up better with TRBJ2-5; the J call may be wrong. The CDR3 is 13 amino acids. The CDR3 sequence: CASSLEEGETQYF. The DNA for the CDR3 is TGTGCCAGCAGTTTAGAAGAGGGGGAGACCCAGTACTTC.

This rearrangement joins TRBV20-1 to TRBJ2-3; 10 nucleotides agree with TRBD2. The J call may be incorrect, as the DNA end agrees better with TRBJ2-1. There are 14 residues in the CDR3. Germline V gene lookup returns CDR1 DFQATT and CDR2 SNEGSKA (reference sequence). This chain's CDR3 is CSARGLALYNEQFF. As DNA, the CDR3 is TGCAGTGCTAGGGGACTAGCGCTCTACAATGAGCAGTTCTTC.

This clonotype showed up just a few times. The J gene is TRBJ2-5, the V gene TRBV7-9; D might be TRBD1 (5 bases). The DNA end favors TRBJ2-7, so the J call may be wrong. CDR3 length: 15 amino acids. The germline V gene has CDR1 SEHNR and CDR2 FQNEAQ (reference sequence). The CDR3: CASKDTREEGYEQYF. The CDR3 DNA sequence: TGTGCCAGCAAGGACACACGAGAAGAAGGCTACGAGCAGTACTTC.

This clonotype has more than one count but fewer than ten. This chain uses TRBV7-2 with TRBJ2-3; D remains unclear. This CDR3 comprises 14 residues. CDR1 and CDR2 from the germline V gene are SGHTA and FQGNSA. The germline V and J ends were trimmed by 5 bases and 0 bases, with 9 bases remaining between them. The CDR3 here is CASSPLPSTDTQYF. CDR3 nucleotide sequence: TGTGCCAGCAGCCCGTTACCCAGCACAGATACGCAGTATTTT.

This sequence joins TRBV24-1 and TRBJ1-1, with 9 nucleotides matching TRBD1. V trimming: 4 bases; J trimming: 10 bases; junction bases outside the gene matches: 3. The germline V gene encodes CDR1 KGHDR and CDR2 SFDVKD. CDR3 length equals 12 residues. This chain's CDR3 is CATSEETGGAFF. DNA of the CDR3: TGTGCCACCAGTGAAGAGACAGGGGGAGCTTTCTTT.

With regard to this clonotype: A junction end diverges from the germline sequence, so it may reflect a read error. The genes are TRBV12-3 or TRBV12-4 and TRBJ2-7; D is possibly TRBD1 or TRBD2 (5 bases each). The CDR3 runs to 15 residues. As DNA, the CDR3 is TGTGCCAGCAGTTTACTGGGACCCGATAATTCACCCCTCCACTTC. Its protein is CASSLLGPDNSPLHF.

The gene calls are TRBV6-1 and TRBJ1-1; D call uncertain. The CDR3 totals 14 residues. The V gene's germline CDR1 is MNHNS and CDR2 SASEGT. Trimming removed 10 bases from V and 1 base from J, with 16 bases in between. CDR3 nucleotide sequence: TGTGCCACACATCCCCCGGTTTGGAACACTGAAGCTTTCTTT. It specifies CATHPPVWNTEAFF.

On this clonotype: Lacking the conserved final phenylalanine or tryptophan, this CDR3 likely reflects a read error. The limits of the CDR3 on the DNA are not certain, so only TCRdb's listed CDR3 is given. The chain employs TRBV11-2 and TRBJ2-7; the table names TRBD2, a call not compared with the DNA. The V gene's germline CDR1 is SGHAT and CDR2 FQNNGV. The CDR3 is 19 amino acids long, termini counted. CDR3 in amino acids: CASSLGNSGLGSETQYFGN.

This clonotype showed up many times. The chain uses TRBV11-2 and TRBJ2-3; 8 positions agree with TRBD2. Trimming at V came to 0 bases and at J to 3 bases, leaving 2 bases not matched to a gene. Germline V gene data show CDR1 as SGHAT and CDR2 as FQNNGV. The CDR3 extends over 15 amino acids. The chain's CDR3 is CASSLDGRGTDTQYF. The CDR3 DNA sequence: TGTGCCAGCAGCTTAGACGGGAGGGGGACAGATACGCAGTATTTT.